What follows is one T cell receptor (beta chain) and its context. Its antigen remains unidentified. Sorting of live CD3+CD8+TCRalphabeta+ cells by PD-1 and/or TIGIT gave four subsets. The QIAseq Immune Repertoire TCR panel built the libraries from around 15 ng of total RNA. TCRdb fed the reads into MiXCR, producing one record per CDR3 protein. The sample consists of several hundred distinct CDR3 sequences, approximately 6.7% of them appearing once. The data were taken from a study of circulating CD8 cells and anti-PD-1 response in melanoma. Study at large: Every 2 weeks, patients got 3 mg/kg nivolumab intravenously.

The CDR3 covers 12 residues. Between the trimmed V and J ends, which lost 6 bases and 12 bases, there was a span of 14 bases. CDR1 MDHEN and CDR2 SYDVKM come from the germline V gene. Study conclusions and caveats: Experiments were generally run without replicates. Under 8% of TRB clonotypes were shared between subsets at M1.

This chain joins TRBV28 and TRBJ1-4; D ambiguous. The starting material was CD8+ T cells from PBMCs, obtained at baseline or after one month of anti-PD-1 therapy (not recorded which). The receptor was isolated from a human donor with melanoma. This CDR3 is CASSPSVAQLFF. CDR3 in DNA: TGTGCCAGCAGCCCCAGCGTAGCACAACTGTTTTTT.